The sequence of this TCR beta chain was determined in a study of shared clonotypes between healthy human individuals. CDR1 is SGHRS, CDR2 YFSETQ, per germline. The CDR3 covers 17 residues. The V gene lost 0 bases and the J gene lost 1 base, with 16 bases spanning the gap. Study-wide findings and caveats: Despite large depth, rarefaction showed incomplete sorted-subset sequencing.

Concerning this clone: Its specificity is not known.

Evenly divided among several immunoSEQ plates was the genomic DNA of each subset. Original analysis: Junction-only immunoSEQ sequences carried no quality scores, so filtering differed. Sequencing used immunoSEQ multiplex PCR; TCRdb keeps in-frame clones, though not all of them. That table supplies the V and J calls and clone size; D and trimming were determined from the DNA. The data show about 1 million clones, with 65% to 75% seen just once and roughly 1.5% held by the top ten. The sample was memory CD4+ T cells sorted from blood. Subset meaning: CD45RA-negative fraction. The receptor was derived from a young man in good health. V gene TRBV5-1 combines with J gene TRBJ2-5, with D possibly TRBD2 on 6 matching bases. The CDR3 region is CASSLAGTVGLQETQYF. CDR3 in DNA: TGCGCCAGCAGCTTGGCGGGGACTGTGGGACTCCAAGAGACCCAGTACTTC.